What follows describes a single T cell receptor beta chain. The antigen is unknown. The data originate from a study of tumor and adjacent non-tumor tissue in lung cancer. Study summary: Each sample yielded roughly 4 million productive TCRbeta reads on average. Overall study findings and caveats: Top 100 clones took a larger repertoire share in normal lung. Tumor tissue had significantly higher TCR diversity than normal lung.

The CDR3 runs 14 residues. In germline, CDR1 is SGHAT, CDR2 FQNNGV. Trimming removed 6 bases from V and 2 bases from J, with 12 bases in between. The library came from three nested PCR rounds adapted from ARM-PCR protocols. TCRdb fed the multiplex PCR reads into MiXCR, producing one record per CDR3 protein. The table lists under 250,000 distinct CDR3 sequences, around 71% of them singletons. This sample's RNA came from whole unsorted tissue. Donors were chemotherapy-naive, newly diagnosed lung cancer surgical patients in China, August–late 2014. The TCR originated in a man in his 60s with non-small cell lung cancer. The sample was lung tumor tissue. The chain has TRBV11-2 and TRBJ2-3; TRBD2 is a possible D gene (6 bases). Here the CDR3 reads CASRLLANTDTQYF. The CDR3 DNA sequence: TGTGCCAGCAGACTTCTAGCGAACACAGATACGCAGTATTTT. The full variable domain, in which reference TRBV11-2 and TRBJ2-3 provide the parts outside the CDR3, is EAGVAQSPRYKIIEKRQSVAFWCNPISGHATLYWYQQILGQGPKLLIQFQNNGVVDDSQLPKDRFSAERLKGVDSTLKIQPAKLEDSAVYLCASRLLANTDTQYFGPGTRLTVL.